This TCR beta chain was identified during a study of blood T cell repertoires in COVID-19. Study as a whole: Samples came from the United States, Italy and Spain, spanning acute and convalescent COVID-19. Sample material is recorded as cDNA or gDNA derived from T cells, B-cell-depleted T cells, or PBMCs.

CDR1 is ENHRY, CDR2 SYGVKD, per germline. The V and J ends lost 4 bases and 8 bases, in that order; junction bases with no gene match: 2. The CDR3 has 15 amino acids. This clone occurred once. Per the original data handling: By means of reference gene primer amplification, nucleated cell counts were estimated. Sequencing was performed with immunoSEQ multiplex PCR; in TCRdb, only in-frame clones are kept and a portion is missing. The D gene and trimming were derived from the DNA, and the V and J assignments and clone size from that table. The sample carries 50,000 to 65,000 clones, about four fifths recorded once.

Sequencing was carried out using peripheral blood. The gene calls are TRBV10-3 and TRBJ2-1, with TRBD2 matching over 16 bases. The sequence was obtained from a woman between 45 and 65 years old with active or convalescent COVID-19. CDR3 in DNA: TGTGCCATCAGTGGGGGACTAGCGGGAGGGGATGAGCAGTTCTTC. This gives the protein CAISGGLAGGDEQFF.